The 18 T cell receptor beta chains in this list originate from one sample, sequenced in a study of blood T cell repertoires in COVID-19. Using immunoSEQ multiplex PCR, the repertoire was profiled, and TCRdb retains in-frame clones only, with some absent. The sample has some 130,000 clones, 70% to 80% seen once. The sequencing sample was made of peripheral blood. These receptors were obtained from a man in his 60s with acute or convalescent COVID-19.

V and J are TRBV5-1 and TRBJ2-1; tentatively, D is TRBD2 (7 bases). Germline CDR1 reads SGHRS; CDR2 reads YFSETQ. V lost 7 bases and J 2 bases, leaving 13 bases between the germline ends. This CDR3 comprises 14 residues. CDR3 protein: CASYEGGPYNEQFF. Written as DNA, the CDR3 is TGCGCCAGCTATGAGGGGGGGCCCTACAATGAGCAGTTCTTC.

The chain carries TRBV27 and TRBJ1-6; D gene unclear. Germline loops: CDR1 MNHEY, CDR2 SMNVEV (reference sequence). The CDR3 runs 16 residues. V shed 3 bases and J shed 0 bases, with 9 bases lying between them. CDR3 region: CASSFAGGSYNSPLHF. The CDR3 bases are TGTGCCAGCAGTTTTGCAGGAGGCTCCTATAATTCACCCCTCCACTTT.

Notes on this clone: The sample contains more than one DNA sequence encoding this CDR3. V gene TRBV28 combines with J gene TRBJ1-5, with TRBD1 as a possible D gene (5 bases). Trimming removed 6 bases at V and 4 bases at J, with 7 bases between. Looked up from germline, CDR1 is MDHEN and CDR2 is SYDVKM. The CDR3 spans 12 residues. In DNA form, the CDR3 reads TGTGCCAGCAGGGGGGGGAATCAGCCCCAGCATTTT. It codes for CASRGGNQPQHF. The full variable domain, rest sourced from reference TRBV28 and TRBJ1-5, is DVKVTQSSRYLVKRTGEKVFLECVQDMDHENMFWYRQDPGLGLRLIYFSYDVKMKEKGDIPEGYSVSREKKERFSLILESASTNQTSMYLCASRGGNQPQHFGDGTRLSIL.

V and J are TRBV19 and TRBJ1-5, with 7 bases lining up with TRBD1. Trimming removed 7 bases from V and 7 bases from J; junction bases left unmatched: 13. The CDR3 totals 15 residues. The germline gives CDR1 LNHDA, CDR2 SQIVND (reference sequence). CDR3 in amino acids: CASTTTGQAGQPQHF. The CDR3 DNA is TGTGCCAGTACTACGACAGGGCAGGCGGGGCAGCCCCAGCATTTT.

As DNA, the CDR3 is TGTGCCAGCAGTTACTCGACAGGGGGCGTTTACACTGAAGCTTTCTTT. Translating it yields CASSYSTGGVYTEAFF. The rearrangement links TRBV6-2 or TRBV6-3 to TRBJ1-1, with 10 bases that match TRBD1. The CDR3 sequence is 16 residues long. The germline V gene encodes CDR1 MNHEY and CDR2 SVGEGT. V lost 0 bases and J lost 3; bases outside the gene matches: 4.

V usage is TRBV18 and J usage is TRBJ2-2; TRBD2 might be the D (5 bases). Trimming left V 3 bases short and J 1 base short, with 6 bases between. Looked up from germline, CDR1 is KGHSH and CDR2 is LQKENI. CDR3 length: 14 amino acids. The CDR3 region is CASSPGLNTGELFF. The CDR3 DNA reads TGTGCCAGCTCACCCGGACTGAACACCGGGGAGCTGTTTTTT. The variable domain in full, with the rest retrieved from reference TRBV18 and TRBJ2-2, is NAGVMQNPRHLVRRRGQEARLRCSPMKGHSHVYWYRQLPEEGLKFMVYLQKENIIDESGMPKERFSAEFPKEGPSILRIQQVVRGDSAAYFCASSPGLNTGELFFGEGSRLTVL.

The chain uses TRBV3-1 (or the pseudogene TRBV3-2) and TRBJ1-3; weak D call: TRBD1 (5 bases). Trimming shortened V by 2 bases and J by 0 bases, and 8 bases separated the two germline ends. This CDR3 is built from 15 residues. CDR1 and CDR2 from the germline V gene are LGHDT and YNNKEL (reference sequence). The chain's CDR3 is CASSQTTVSGNTIYF. CDR3 nucleotides: TGTGCCAGCAGCCAAACGACAGTCTCTGGAAACACCATATATTTT.

The rearrangement joins TRBV2 to TRBJ2-2, with 8 bases aligning to TRBD2. The CDR3 sequence is 16 residues long. Germline V CDR1 and CDR2: SNHLY, FYNNEI. The V gene end was trimmed by 5 bases and the J gene end by 1 base; junction bases not matched to a gene: 6. CDR3: CASSLTSGRNTGELFF. CDR3 bases: TGTGCCAGCAGTCTAACTAGCGGAAGGAACACCGGGGAGCTGTTTTTT.

The chain combines TRBV2 with TRBJ1-5; 7 bases map to TRBD1. The CDR3 is 14 residues long. Germline V gives CDR1 SNHLY, CDR2 FYNNEI. V lost 6 bases and J lost 3; bases outside the gene matches: 5. The CDR3 region has the DNA TGTGCCAGCAGAAGGGGACAGAACAATCAGCCCCAGCATTTT. Translating it yields CASRRGQNNQPQHF.

V usage is TRBV7-2 and J usage is TRBJ1-2; 8 bases are a match to TRBD1. The trim removed 1 base at V and 8 bases at J, leaving 3 bases unmatched. The CDR3 has 13 amino acids. Per germline, CDR1 SGHTA and CDR2 FQGNSA. The CDR3 here is CASSLGTGRGYTF. CDR3 sequence (DNA): TGTGCCAGCAGCTTAGGGACAGGGCGAGGCTACACCTTC.

The rearrangement uses TRBV5-6 and TRBJ1-1; no clear D. V dropped 5 bases and J dropped 4 bases, with 24 bases sitting between them. The CDR3 has 17 amino acids. Looked up from germline, CDR1 is SGHDT and CDR2 is YYEEEE. The CDR3 is CASSLGEGRLGGTEAFF. CDR3 in DNA: TGTGCCAGCAGTCTCGGGGAGGGTAGGTTAGGTGGCACTGAAGCTTTCTTT.

The chain carries TRBV29-1 and TRBJ2-3; TRBD2 matches 11 bases. The CDR3 is 15 amino acids. Germline lookup yields CDR1 SQVTM and CDR2 ANQGSEA. V dropped 7 bases and J dropped 8; count of bases not matched to a gene: 14. CDR3 nucleotides: TGCAGCGCCCCGACTAGCGGGACGACCAGAGGTACGCAGTATTTT. This codes for CSAPTSGTTRGTQYF.

This clone was found a few times. The chain joins TRBV9 to TRBJ2-2; D uncertain. Trimming removed 7 bases from V and 3 bases from J, with 10 bases in between. Germline CDR1 SGDLS, CDR2 YYNGEE. The CDR3 has 13 residues. The chain's CDR3 is CASSDKYTGELFF. CDR3 sequence (DNA): TGTGCCAGCTCCGACAAATACACCGGGGAGCTGTTTTTT.

The chain uses TRBV5-6 and TRBJ1-3; 7 bases map to TRBD1. With 3 bases clipped from V and 4 bases from J, the junction kept 4 bases outside the gene matches. This CDR3 contains 14 residues. The germline gives CDR1 SGHDT, CDR2 YYEEEE. The CDR3 DNA reads as TGTGCCAGCAGCTATAGGGACAGCGGAAACACCATATATTTT. Amino acids: CASSYRDSGNTIYF.

V and J are TRBV6-2 or TRBV6-3 and TRBJ2-2, with a tentative D call TRBD2 (5 bases). V lost 6 bases and J 1 base, leaving 12 bases between the germline ends. The CDR3 sequence is 15 residues long. Germline-derived CDR1 and CDR2 are MNHEY and SVGEGT. CDR3 coding DNA: TGTGCCAGCAGCGCCACTAGGGTGAACACCGGGGAGCTGTTTTTT. Translated, it gives CASSATRVNTGELFF.

This clone was observed a single time. The chain has TRBV5-6 and TRBJ1-4, with a tentative D call TRBD1 (5 bases). V lost 0 bases, J lost 12 bases, and 9 bases lay in between. Germline-derived CDR1 and CDR2 are SGHDT and YYEEEE. The CDR3 spans 12 residues. Here the CDR3 DNA reads TGTGCCAGCAGCTTGGCCTTGGGGCAACTGTTTTTT. It codes for CASSLALGQLFF.

This chain connects TRBV19 to TRBJ2-1, with 9 bases matching TRBD2. Germline V CDR1 and CDR2: LNHDA, SQIVND (reference sequence). The V and J ends lost 5 bases and 0 bases, in that order; junction bases with no gene match: 8. CDR3 length: 17 residues. CDR3 loop: CASSVSSGAGSYNEQFF. The CDR3 nucleotides read TGTGCCAGTAGTGTTTCTAGCGGGGCCGGCTCCTACAATGAGCAGTTCTTC.

Comments on this clone: This specimen includes other DNA sequences encoding the same CDR3. The J gene is TRBJ1-2, the V gene TRBV28; D is unclear. The V gene's germline CDR1 is MDHEN and CDR2 SYDVKM. The CDR3 sequence is 13 residues long. V shed 5 bases and J shed 1 base, with 8 bases lying between them. The CDR3, as DNA: TGTGCCAGCAGTCTACCGGTTAACTATGGCTACACCTTC. This codes for CASSLPVNYGYTF.